This entry concerns a single T cell receptor beta chain. Its antigen is currently unknown. The table came from immunoSEQ multiplex PCR; TCRdb's copy has only in-frame clones and leaves some out. The table shows approximately 140,000 clones, with 93% occurring only once. Germline CDR1 ENHRY, CDR2 SYGVKD. CDR3 size: 14 residues. J lost 2 bases, V lost 10 bases, and 10 bases had no gene match. The sample originates from a study of T cell responses to AZD1222 COVID-19 vaccine. Findings and limits, study-wide: Among vaccine-associated CD4 TCRs, coverage spanned spike, with dominance at 160-218 and 743-854. Reports say nearly half of spike-specific TCRs go after unmutated variant regions. With two AZD1222 doses given, Spike-specific TCR breadth and depth both rose. Possibly, clonal diversity was underestimated; donors were largely white British and included more females.

The chain uses TRBV10-3 and TRBJ2-7, with 8 bases aligning to TRBD2. Source: peripheral blood, taken on day 0 of AZD1222 vaccination. This receptor was taken from an adult in good health. This CDR3 is CATSGIAGTYEQYF. In DNA form, the CDR3 reads TGTGCCACCTCGGGAATAGCGGGGACCTACGAGCAGTACTTC.